The clone carrying this T cell receptor beta chain was observed at least ten times. Unique molecular identifiers were incorporated during preparation of the TCRbeta library. TCRdb reanalysed the PCR reads using MiXCR and keeps one entry per CDR3 protein. The sample includes more than 150,000 distinct CDR3 sequences, approximately 6.6% seen only once; the top ten take over 2.5%. This entry belongs to a study of T-cell reconstitution after alpha-beta-depleted transplantation in children. Trimming pared 5 bases from V and 6 bases from J, leaving 7 bases between. Germline CDR1 is SEHNR and CDR2 is FQNEAQ (reference sequence). The CDR3 loop spans 12 amino acids.

This TCR derives from a human donor who donated a stem cell graft to a child with Wiskott-Aldrich syndrome. The material sequenced was PBMCs from the stem cell graft donor, taken from the stem cell graft. The genes are TRBV7-9 and TRBJ2-2; no clear D gene. This chain's CDR3 is CASSREAGELFF. The DNA for the CDR3 is TGTGCCAGCAGCCGTGAGGCCGGGGAGCTGTTTTTT.